This is a list of T cell receptor beta chains from one sample in a study of CD8+ T cells in alopecia areata. Libraries were prepared by immunoSEQ multiplex PCR; TCRdb keeps only in-frame clonotypes and omits some of them. The sample lists about 200,000 clones, roughly two fifths occurring once. The sequencing here drew on CD4+ T cells sorted from blood, taken around week 30, from a patient treated with tofacitinib. Receptors originate from a human donor with alopecia areata. Both conserved end residues are part of each CDR3. A D gene is named only where the DNA matches it firmly. Clone size is stated in some rows and not others, as once, few, many or a class when expanded.

v_gene	abundance	d_gene	len	j_gene	CDR3aa	CDR3nt
TRBV29-1	few	TRBD2	15	TRBJ2-7	CSVGRSGRASYEQYF	TGCAGCGTCGGCCGAAGCGGGAGGGCGTCCTACGAGCAGTACTTC
TRBV7-9	.	.	15	TRBJ1-4	CALGLGATTNEKLFF	TGTGCCCTCGGGTTGGGTGCGACAACTAATGAAAAACTGTTTTTT
TRBV29-1	.	TRBD2	14	TRBJ2-3	CSVETSGLTDTQYF	TGCAGCGTTGAGACTAGCGGCCTCACAGATACGCAGTATTTT
TRBV7-9	few	.	15	TRBJ2-1	CASSFDRLLGNEQFF	TGTGCCAGCAGCTTTGACCGTTTGCTGGGCAATGAGCAGTTCTTC
TRBV5-4	.	TRBD2	17	TRBJ2-7	CASSLVRLAGDVDEQYF	TGTGCCAGCAGCTTGGTTCGGCTAGCGGGAGATGTCGACGAGCAGTACTTC
TRBV7-2	.	.	14	TRBJ2-5	CASSVGTAQETQYF	TGTGCCAGCAGCGTTGGGACGGCTCAAGAGACCCAGTACTTC
TRBV5-4	.	.	15	TRBJ2-3	CASSTRGLSTDTQYF	TGTGCCAGCAGCACCCGTGGACTATCCACAGATACGCAGTATTTT
TRBV5-1	.	.	14	TRBJ1-5	CASSLGGLSQPQHF	TGCGCCAGCAGCTTGGGGGGTTTGTCTCAGCCCCAGCATTTT
TRBV29-1	.	TRBD2	13	TRBJ2-5	CSASGRAGGTQYF	TGCAGCGCTAGCGGGAGGGCCGGAGGGACCCAGTACTTC
TRBV30	.	TRBD1	15	TRBJ1-1	CAWVFPGQANTEAFF	TGTGCCTGGGTTTTCCCGGGACAGGCCAACACTGAAGCTTTCTTT
TRBV4-1	few	.	14	TRBJ1-1	CASSSRGRGTEAFF	TGCGCCAGCAGCTCTCGAGGGAGGGGGACTGAAGCTTTCTTT
TRBV6-5	.	TRBD2	15	TRBJ2-2	CASTKSGGSPGELFF	TGTGCCAGCACCAAATCGGGGGGGTCCCCCGGGGAGCTGTTTTTT
TRBV4-1	.	TRBD2	15	TRBJ2-1	CASSRILAGVEEQFF	TGCGCCAGCAGCCGTATTCTAGCGGGAGTTGAGGAGCAGTTCTTC
TRBV29-1	.	.	13	TRBJ2-2	CSVDNRNTGELFF	TGCAGCGTAGACAACAGGAACACCGGGGAGCTGTTTTTT
TRBV30	once	.	13	TRBJ1-1	CAWSVAGNTEAFF	TGTGCCTGGAGTGTGGCTGGGAACACTGAAGCTTTCTTT
TRBV5-1	.	TRBD1	14	TRBJ1-5	CASSPDRVDQPQHF	TGCGCCAGCAGCCCGGACAGGGTAGATCAGCCCCAGCATTTT
TRBV7-9	.	.	18	TRBJ1-5	CASSLARQGSHLISPQHF	TGTGCCAGCAGCTTAGCGCGGCAGGGAAGCCACTTAATCAGCCCCCAGCATTTT
TRBV4-2	many	TRBD2	16	TRBJ2-3	CASSQASGAGSDTQYF	TGTGCCAGCAGCCAAGCTAGCGGGGCGGGGTCAGATACGCAGTATTTT
TRBV4-2	few	TRBD2	16	TRBJ2-5	CASSQGRTSGQETQYF	TGTGCCAGCAGCCAAGGGCGGACTAGCGGTCAAGAGACCCAGTACTTC
TRBV11-1	.	.	13	TRBJ2-7	CASSFSKLDEQYF	TGTGCCAGCAGCTTTTCCAAGCTCGACGAGCAGTACTTC
TRBV5-1	few	.	13	TRBJ2-1	CASREGGYNEQFF	TGCGCCAGCAGGGAGGGAGGCTACAATGAGCAGTTCTTC
TRBV5-1	.	.	16	TRBJ2-7	CASSSTQGRSSYEQYF	TGCGCCAGCAGCTCGACCCAGGGGCGAAGCTCCTACGAGCAGTACTTC